These 14 T cell receptor beta chains originate from one sample sequenced in a study of cytomegalovirus exposure and HLA in healthy donors. With 60 Vbeta and 13 Jbeta primers, the PCR was carried out. Assay: immunoSEQ multiplex PCR; the TCRdb copy retains only in-frame clones and omits some. This listing includes about 130,000 clones. The specimen sequenced was PBMCs. The receptor source for this set is a woman aged 60-75 years in good health and CMV-seronegative.

The chain uses TRBV11-3 and TRBJ2-2; 8 nucleotides match TRBD2. Germline trimming cut 5 bases from V and 7 bases from J; bases unmatched to any gene: 15. This CDR3 is 17 amino acids long. CDR1 is SGHNT and CDR2 is YENEEA in the germline V gene. Written as DNA, the CDR3 is TGTGCCAGCAGCCGTACGACTAGCGTCGGTATCGGCGGGGAGCTGTTTTTT. This encodes CASSRTTSVGIGGELFF.

The chain combines TRBV30 with TRBJ2-1, with D perhaps matching TRBD2 (6 bases). This CDR3 is built from 12 residues. Per germline, CDR1 GTSNPN and CDR2 SVGIG (reference sequence). Trimming cost V 4 bases and J 8 bases, with 12 bases left between them. CDR3 loop: CAWKTEGHEQFF. In DNA, the CDR3 is TGTGCCTGGAAGACGGAGGGCCATGAGCAGTTCTTC.

This chain joins TRBV29-1 and TRBJ1-4; 9 bases map to TRBD1. CDR3 length equals 13 residues. From germline, CDR1 is SQVTM and CDR2 ANQGSEA. V dropped 6 bases and J dropped 3; count of bases not matched to a gene: 2. The chain's CDR3 is CSVRTGANEKLFF. Written as DNA, the CDR3 is TGCAGCGTAAGGACAGGGGCTAATGAAAAACTGTTTTTT.

The V gene is TRBV7-6, the J gene TRBJ1-6; D might be TRBD1 (5 bases). The CDR3 extends over 15 amino acids. Germline loops: CDR1 SGHVS, CDR2 FNYEAQ. Trimming removed 3 bases from V and 7 bases from J, with 13 bases in between. The CDR3 reads CASSLGRAVNSPLHF. DNA of the CDR3: TGTGCCAGCAGCTTGGGCAGGGCCGTAAATTCACCCCTCCACTTT.

On this clone itself: Relative to the germline gene, one junction end is altered; a read error may explain this. The chain couples TRBV7-7 to TRBJ2-2; 7 bases map to TRBD2. CDR1 SSHAT and CDR2 FNYEAQ come from the germline V gene (reference sequence). The CDR3 totals 16 residues. The CDR3 is CASSLGRTLNTGELFF. CDR3 DNA: TGTGCTAGCAGCCTCGGGAGGACTCTGAACACCGGGGAGCTGTTTTTT.

The CDR3 coding sequence is TGTGCCAGCAGTGAAAGGTGGGGGGGCACAGATACGCAGTATTTT. Translating it yields CASSERWGGTDTQYF. V usage is TRBV6-1 and J usage is TRBJ2-3, with D tentatively TRBD2 (6 bases). Germline V gene data show CDR1 as MNHNS and CDR2 as SASEGT. This CDR3 is built from 15 residues. V dropped 2 bases and J dropped 1 base, with 10 bases sitting between them.

The chain recombines TRBV5-1 with TRBJ2-5, with 7 bases that match TRBD2. Per germline, CDR1 SGHRS and CDR2 YFSETQ. The CDR3 length is 15 residues. Trimming removed 0 bases from V and 5 bases from J; junction bases left unmatched: 7. The CDR3 is CASSLVPSGGETQYF. CDR3 sequence (DNA): TGCGCCAGCAGCTTGGTGCCTAGCGGTGGGGAGACCCAGTACTTC. The entire variable domain, with the rest obtained from reference TRBV5-1 and TRBJ2-5, is as follows: KAGVTQTPRYLIKTRGQQVTLSCSPISGHRSVSWYQQTPGQGLQFLFEYFSETQRNKGNFPGRFSGRQFSNSRSEMNVSTLELGDSALYLCASSLVPSGGETQYFGPGTRLLVL.

This chain connects TRBV6-5 to TRBJ1-1; TRBD1 matches 8 bases. The CDR3 loop spans 14 amino acids. With 2 bases clipped from V and 4 bases from J, the junction kept 3 bases outside the gene matches. Germline CDR1 MNHEY, CDR2 SVGAGI. The CDR3 loop is CASSYRGQATEAFF. The CDR3 nucleotides read TGTGCCAGCAGTTACAGGGGACAGGCCACTGAAGCTTTCTTT.

The DNA of the CDR3 is TGTGCCAGCAGTTTAGACGGACAGATATATGGCTACACCTTC. This translates into CASSLDGQIYGYTF. The V call is TRBV28, the J call TRBJ1-2, with D perhaps matching TRBD1 (6 bases). CDR3 length equals 14 residues. Looked up from germline, CDR1 is MDHEN and CDR2 is SYDVKM. Deletions cut 2 bases from V and 5 bases from J, with 12 bases between.

The rearrangement uses TRBV10-3 and TRBJ1-1; D is ambiguous. The germline V and J ends were trimmed by 3 bases and 0 bases, with 8 bases remaining between them. Germline loops: CDR1 ENHRY, CDR2 SYGVKD. This CDR3 is built from 14 residues. CDR3 sequence (DNA): TGTGCCATCAGTGATCGGAGGCTGAACACTGAAGCTTTCTTT. Amino acid sequence: CAISDRRLNTEAFF.

This chain connects TRBV30 to TRBJ2-7; D gene uncertain. V was pared by 1 base and J by 2 bases, with 12 bases between. This CDR3 comprises 14 residues. Germline-derived CDR1 and CDR2 are GTSNPN and SVGIG (reference sequence). The CDR3 DNA is TGTGCCTGGAGTGATCGAGTACGTGCCTACGAGCAGTACTTC. It translates to CAWSDRVRAYEQYF.

The chain has TRBV2 and TRBJ2-6, with D tentatively TRBD1 (5 bases). The CDR3 contains 15 residues. In germline, CDR1 is SNHLY, CDR2 FYNNEI. V dropped 5 bases and J dropped 4 bases, with 12 bases sitting between them. CDR3 bases: TGTGCCAGCAGTCAAGACAGTACCGGGGCCAACGTCCTGACTTTC. Encoded protein: CASSQDSTGANVLTF.

The chain is built from TRBV7-8 and TRBJ1-3; possibly TRBD1 for D (6 bases). The CDR3 has 16 amino acids. Germline V gene lookup returns CDR1 SGHVS and CDR2 FQNEAQ. V was trimmed by 5 bases and J by 2 bases, leaving 16 bases between them. CDR3 protein: CASSRNRDTPGNTIYF. DNA for the CDR3: TGTGCCAGCAGCAGAAACAGGGATACCCCTGGAAACACCATATATTTT.

V usage is TRBV10-1 and J usage is TRBJ2-7; TRBD2 aligns across 7 bases. Germline-derived CDR1 and CDR2 are WNHNN and SYGVQD (reference sequence). Germline trimming cut 3 bases from V and 5 bases from J; bases unmatched to any gene: 13. The CDR3 runs 16 residues. DNA for the CDR3: TGCGCCAGCAGTGAATATTCAGGGAGGGCCCAAGACGAGCAGTACTTC. It specifies CASSEYSGRAQDEQYF.